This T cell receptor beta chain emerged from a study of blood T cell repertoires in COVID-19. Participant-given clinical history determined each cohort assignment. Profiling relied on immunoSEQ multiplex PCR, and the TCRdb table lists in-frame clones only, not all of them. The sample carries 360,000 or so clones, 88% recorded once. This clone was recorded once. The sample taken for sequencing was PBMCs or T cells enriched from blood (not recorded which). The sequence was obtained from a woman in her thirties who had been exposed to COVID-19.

The CDR3 bases are TGCGCCAGCTTCGGGACTAGCTCCTACAATGAGCAGTTCTTC. Its translation: CASFGTSSYNEQFF. The chain links TRBV5-1 to TRBJ2-1, with 8 bases that match TRBD2. Germline V gene sequence: CDR1 SGHRS, CDR2 YFSETQ. The CDR3 is 14 residues long. The ends lost 7 bases at V and 0 bases at J; junction bases unmatched: 3.